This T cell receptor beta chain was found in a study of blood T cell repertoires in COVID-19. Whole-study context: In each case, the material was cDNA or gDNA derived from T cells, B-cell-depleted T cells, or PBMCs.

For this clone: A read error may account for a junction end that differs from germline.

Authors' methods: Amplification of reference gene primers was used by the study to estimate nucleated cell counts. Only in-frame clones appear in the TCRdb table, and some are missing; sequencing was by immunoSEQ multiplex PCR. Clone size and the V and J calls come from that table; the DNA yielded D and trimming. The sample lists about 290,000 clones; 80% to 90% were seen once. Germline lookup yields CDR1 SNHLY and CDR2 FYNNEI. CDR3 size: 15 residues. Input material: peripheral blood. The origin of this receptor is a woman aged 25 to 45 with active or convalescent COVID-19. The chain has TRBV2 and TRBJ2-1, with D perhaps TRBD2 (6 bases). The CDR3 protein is CARRWRAEGYNEQFF. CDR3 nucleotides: TGTGCCCGCAGGTGGCGGGCGGAGGGCTACAATGAGCAGTTCTTC.